These T cell receptor beta chains were read from a single sample in a study of OX40 agonist ivuxolimab in advanced cancers. Measured with immunoSEQ multiplex PCR; TCRdb has only the in-frame clones, and not every one. The sample carries tens of thousands of clones, 91% recorded once. Material: CD4+ or CD8+ T cells sorted from blood, obtained in a trial of the OX40 agonist ivuxolimab. These receptors were obtained from an adult with an advanced solid tumor such as melanoma, head and neck, liver or kidney cancer. CDR3s include the opening cysteine and the closing phenylalanine or tryptophan. The D gene is left open where the match is weak. Where a row states a size, it is once, few, many or the class of an expanded clone; other rows omit it.

d_call: TRBD1
v_call: TRBV10-3
clone_size: once
j_call: TRBJ2-6
cdr3_nt: TGTGCCATCAGTGAGTCTGGATCAGGGGGTGTGACCAACGTCCTGACTTTC
cdr3_aa: CAISESGSGGVTNVLTF

d_call: NA
v_call: TRBV10-3
clone_size: NA
j_call: TRBJ1-3
cdr3_nt: TGTGCCATCAGCCGACGGGAGAGCTCTGGAAACACCATATATTTT
cdr3_aa: CAISRRESSGNTIYF

d_call: NA
v_call: TRBV18
clone_size: NA
j_call: TRBJ2-3
cdr3_nt: TGTGCCAGCTCACAGGAATTCGGAGCTACAGATACGCAGTATTTT
cdr3_aa: CASSQEFGATDTQYF

d_call: TRBD1
v_call: TRBV27
clone_size: NA
j_call: TRBJ1-2
cdr3_nt: TGTGCCAGCAGTGAGGGGGCAAGTGGCTACACCTTC
cdr3_aa: CASSEGASGYTF

d_call: NA
v_call: TRBV19
clone_size: NA
j_call: TRBJ2-7
cdr3_nt: TGTGCCAGTAGTCTCTCCTATTCGGGGATTTTCTACGAGCAGTACTTC
cdr3_aa: CASSLSYSGIFYEQYF

d_call: NA
v_call: TRBV12-5
clone_size: NA
j_call: TRBJ2-1
cdr3_nt: TGTGCTAGTGGTTTGGTAAGGACCCTATACAATGAGCAGTTCTTC
cdr3_aa: CASGLVRTLYNEQFF

d_call: TRBD2
v_call: TRBV10-3
clone_size: NA
j_call: TRBJ2-5
cdr3_nt: TGTGCCGCGACTAGCGGGACGGAGGAGACCCAGTACTTC
cdr3_aa: CAATSGTEETQYF

d_call: TRBD2
v_call: TRBV19
clone_size: NA
j_call: TRBJ2-3
cdr3_nt: TGTGCCAGTAGCACCCATAGCGGGAGCACAGATACGCAGTATTTT
cdr3_aa: CASSTHSGSTDTQYF

d_call: TRBD1
v_call: TRBV5-1
clone_size: NA
j_call: TRBJ2-4
cdr3_nt: TGCGCCAGCAGCCCGGACAGGGAGAGGCTAGCCAAAAACATTCAGTACTTC
cdr3_aa: CASSPDRERLAKNIQYF

d_call: NA
v_call: TRBV29-1
clone_size: NA
j_call: TRBJ2-1
cdr3_nt: TGCAGCGCCCGAGGGGCGGGATTCACCTACAATGAGCAGTTCTTC
cdr3_aa: CSARGAGFTYNEQFF

d_call: NA
v_call: TRBV5-6
clone_size: NA
j_call: TRBJ1-4
cdr3_nt: TGTGCCAGCAGCCCAGGGTGGGCTAATGAAAAACTGTTTTTT
cdr3_aa: CASSPGWANEKLFF

d_call: NA
v_call: TRBV2
clone_size: NA
j_call: TRBJ1-5
cdr3_nt: TGTGCCAGCAGTGATCAAGGGCCAAGCACCTATAATCAGCCCCAGCATTTT
cdr3_aa: CASSDQGPSTYNQPQHF

d_call: TRBD1
v_call: TRBV28
clone_size: NA
j_call: TRBJ1-4
cdr3_nt: TGTGCCAGCAGCCTAACTACAGGGGGGGGAGAAAAACTGTTTTTT
cdr3_aa: CASSLTTGGGEKLFF

d_call: NA
v_call: TRBV21-1
clone_size: NA
j_call: TRBJ2-1
cdr3_nt: TGTGCCAGCAGCAAAAAAGGAGGACAGGGGACGGCCTACAATGAGCAGTTCTTC
cdr3_aa: CASSKKGGQGTAYNEQFF

d_call: TRBD1
v_call: TRBV19
clone_size: NA
j_call: TRBJ1-5
cdr3_nt: TGTGCCAGTAGTATTAGCAGGGGGCGGAATCAGCCCCAGCATTTT
cdr3_aa: CASSISRGRNQPQHF

d_call: NA
v_call: TRBV6-6
clone_size: NA
j_call: TRBJ2-7
cdr3_nt: TGTGCCAGCAGCATATTTACCGGGCCACCCGCTCCCGAGCAGTACTTC
cdr3_aa: CASSIFTGPPAPEQYF

d_call: NA
v_call: TRBV18
clone_size: NA
j_call: TRBJ1-1
cdr3_nt: TGTGCCAGCTCACCACCGGACCCATTCCAGCCAACTGAAGCTTTCTTT
cdr3_aa: CASSPPDPFQPTEAFF

d_call: NA
v_call: TRBV30
clone_size: once
j_call: TRBJ1-2
cdr3_nt: TGTGCCTTAGAGGACAGTTACAACTATGGCTACACCTTC
cdr3_aa: CALEDSYNYGYTF

d_call: NA
v_call: TRBV18
clone_size: NA
j_call: TRBJ2-1
cdr3_nt: TGTGCCAGCTCACCACCGGGGGTAGGTGAGCAGTTCTTC
cdr3_aa: CASSPPGVGEQFF

d_call: TRBD1
v_call: TRBV2
clone_size: NA
j_call: TRBJ2-7
cdr3_nt: TGTGTAAAAGGACAGGGGCTTGGGGAGCAGTACTTC
cdr3_aa: CVKGQGLGEQYF

d_call: NA
v_call: TRBV6-5
clone_size: NA
j_call: TRBJ1-1
cdr3_nt: TGTGCCAGCAGGCCCATCTCTGAGGGACGGACTGAAGCTTTCTTT
cdr3_aa: CASRPISEGRTEAFF

d_call: TRBD1
v_call: TRBV29-1
clone_size: NA
j_call: TRBJ2-7
cdr3_nt: TGCAGCGTTGACAGGGGGCATAACGAGCAGTACTTC
cdr3_aa: CSVDRGHNEQYF

d_call: NA
v_call: TRBV27
clone_size: NA
j_call: TRBJ2-4
cdr3_nt: TGTGCCAGCAGTTTAGTGGGAGGAAGGAACATTCAGTACTTC
cdr3_aa: CASSLVGGRNIQYF

d_call: NA
v_call: TRBV7-9
clone_size: NA
j_call: TRBJ2-3
cdr3_nt: TGTGCCAGCAGCTTAGGGGACGGACTCGTGAATACGCAGTATTTT
cdr3_aa: CASSLGDGLVNTQYF

d_call: NA
v_call: TRBV10-1
clone_size: once
j_call: TRBJ2-3
cdr3_nt: TGCGCCAGCAGACCCGCGGGGACAGATACGCAGTATTTT
cdr3_aa: CASRPAGTDTQYF

d_call: NA
v_call: TRBV9
clone_size: NA
j_call: TRBJ2-1
cdr3_nt: TGTGCCAGCAGCGTAGCTACGGGGGCCCAGTGGGATGAGCAGTTCTTC
cdr3_aa: CASSVATGAQWDEQFF

d_call: TRBD1
v_call: TRBV30
clone_size: NA
j_call: TRBJ2-3
cdr3_nt: TGTGCCTGGAGTCCACAGGGGGCGGGGGACGGGTATTTT
cdr3_aa: CAWSPQGAGDGYF

d_call: TRBD2
v_call: TRBV7-3
clone_size: once
j_call: TRBJ2-1
cdr3_nt: TGTGCCAGCAGCTTAATGGGGACTAGCGGATTCAATGAGCAGTTCTTC
cdr3_aa: CASSLMGTSGFNEQFF

d_call: TRBD2
v_call: TRBV28
clone_size: NA
j_call: TRBJ2-1
cdr3_nt: TGTGCCAGCAGTTTGACTAGCGGGTTGACTGACAATGAGCAGTTCTTC
cdr3_aa: CASSLTSGLTDNEQFF

d_call: NA
v_call: TRBV11-1
clone_size: NA
j_call: TRBJ2-7
cdr3_nt: TGTGCCAGCAGCCTGGGGACATCGAGCTCCTACGAGCAGTACTTC
cdr3_aa: CASSLGTSSSYEQYF

d_call: NA
v_call: TRBV5-6
clone_size: NA
j_call: TRBJ1-1
cdr3_nt: TGTGCCAGCAACCCCCGACCGGTGACTGAAGCTTTCTTT
cdr3_aa: CASNPRPVTEAFF

d_call: NA
v_call: TRBV27
clone_size: NA
j_call: TRBJ2-5
cdr3_nt: TGTGCCAGCAGCACTCTTCTAGGACAAGAGACCCAGTACTTC
cdr3_aa: CASSTLLGQETQYF

d_call: TRBD1
v_call: TRBV7-7
clone_size: NA
j_call: TRBJ2-2
cdr3_nt: TGTGCTAGCAGCTCCGGGACAGGGCGAGGTGCGAACACCGGGGAGCTGTTTTTT
cdr3_aa: CASSSGTGRGANTGELFF

d_call: TRBD2
v_call: TRBV19
clone_size: NA
j_call: TRBJ2-1
cdr3_nt: TGTGCCAGTAGTATGGGAAGCGGGGGATCCTACAATGAGCAGTTCTTC
cdr3_aa: CASSMGSGGSYNEQFF

d_call: TRBD2
v_call: TRBV4-2
clone_size: NA
j_call: TRBJ2-1
cdr3_nt: TGTGCCAGCCGCCTAGCGGGTATAACCCGGAACAATGAGCAGTTCTTC
cdr3_aa: CASRLAGITRNNEQFF

d_call: NA
v_call: TRBV30
clone_size: few
j_call: TRBJ2-1
cdr3_nt: TGTGCCTGGAGCCCCGGACAGAGAGAGCAGTTCTTC
cdr3_aa: CAWSPGQREQFF

d_call: NA
v_call: TRBV6-6
clone_size: NA
j_call: TRBJ2-3
cdr3_nt: TGTGCCAGCAGTTACGGGGGGCGGCAGAGACCAGATACGCAGTATTTT
cdr3_aa: CASSYGGRQRPDTQYF

d_call: NA
v_call: TRBV5-1
clone_size: NA
j_call: TRBJ1-2
cdr3_nt: TGCGCCAGCAGCCCCCACTCCTCTAACTATGGCTACACCTTC
cdr3_aa: CASSPHSSNYGYTF

d_call: TRBD2
v_call: TRBV7-3
clone_size: once
j_call: TRBJ2-3
cdr3_nt: TGTGCCAGCAGCTTACGGGGTAGCGGGGGAGTCCGTAGCACAGATACGCAGTATTTT
cdr3_aa: CASSLRGSGGVRSTDTQYF

d_call: NA
v_call: TRBV12-5
clone_size: few
j_call: TRBJ1-2
cdr3_nt: TGTGCTAGTGGTCCGGGGCTGTATGGCTACACCTTC
cdr3_aa: CASGPGLYGYTF

d_call: NA
v_call: TRBV5-6
clone_size: NA
j_call: TRBJ2-1
cdr3_nt: TGTGCCAGCAGCTTAGGACTGTCCTACAATGAGCAGTTCTTC
cdr3_aa: CASSLGLSYNEQFF

d_call: TRBD2
v_call: TRBV5-1
clone_size: NA
j_call: TRBJ2-1
cdr3_nt: TGCGCCAGCCACCCCGGGACTAACTACTACAATGAGCAGTTCTTC
cdr3_aa: CASHPGTNYYNEQFF